Listed below are T cell receptor beta chains from one sample, sequenced in a study of shared clonotypes between healthy human individuals. Some clones are missing from TCRdb's copy, which holds only in-frame ones; the method was immunoSEQ multiplex PCR. Here the sample spans about 1,800,000 clones, approximately 95% being singletons. What was sequenced was naive CD8+ T cells sorted from blood. Source of these receptors: a man aged 18 to 29 in good health. Both conserved end residues are part of each CDR3. A D gene is named only where the DNA matches it firmly. Size values are once, few and many counts, or a class for expanded clones, and some rows have none.

TRBV30,TRBJ2-3,TRBD2,.,CAWSVNGGVDTQYF,TGTGCCTGGAGTGTTAACGGGGGGGTGGATACGCAGTATTTT
TRBV7-9,TRBJ2-5,TRBD2,.,CASSPRGEETQYF,TGTGCCAGCAGCCCCCGGGGGGAGGAGACCCAGTACTTC
TRBV28,TRBJ2-7,.,.,CASSLTATYEQYF,TGTGCCAGCAGTTTGACAGCAACCTACGAGCAGTACTTC
TRBV9,TRBJ2-2,TRBD1,.,CASSPIMDRSPGELFF,TGTGCCAGCAGCCCTATTATGGACAGGTCCCCCGGGGAGCTGTTTTTT
TRBV7-2,TRBJ2-3,TRBD1,.,CASSWILTGTGYLTDTQYF,TGTGCCAGCAGCTGGATACTAACCGGGACAGGGTACCTCACAGATACGCAGTATTTT
TRBV30,TRBJ1-1,.,.,CAWTDPWGGMNTEAFF,TGTGCCTGGACCGATCCCTGGGGAGGGATGAACACTGAAGCTTTCTTT
TRBV9,TRBJ2-1,.,.,CASSAGVNEQFF,TGTGCCAGCAGCGCGGGGGTTAATGAGCAGTTCTTC
TRBV29-1,TRBJ2-7,.,.,CSVEVGFSYEQYF,TGCAGCGTCGAAGTGGGTTTCTCCTACGAGCAGTACTTC
TRBV7-8,TRBJ2-2,TRBD2,.,CASSFELAGNTGELFF,TGTGCCAGCAGCTTCGAACTAGCGGGAAACACCGGGGAGCTGTTTTTT
TRBV5-4,TRBJ2-2,.,.,CASSPPGPTNTGELFF,TGTGCCAGCAGCCCCCCGGGACCCACGAACACCGGGGAGCTGTTTTTT
TRBV6-5,TRBJ2-3,.,.,CASSYRDYTDTQYF,TGTGCCAGCAGTTATCGCGACTACACAGATACGCAGTATTTT
TRBV29-1,TRBJ1-4,.,.,CSVDWGFGEKLFF,TGCAGCGTTGATTGGGGGTTTGGAGAAAAACTGTTTTTT
TRBV18,TRBJ2-3,.,.,CASSLDQPARPDTQYF,TGTGCCAGCTCACTTGACCAACCCGCTCGTCCAGATACGCAGTATTTT
TRBV29-1,TRBJ2-7,TRBD1,.,CSVVQGPYEQYF,TGCAGCGTTGTACAGGGGCCCTACGAGCAGTACTTC
TRBV5-1,TRBJ1-1,.,few,CASSLNGDRDTEAFF,TGCGCCAGCAGCTTGAACGGGGATCGAGACACTGAAGCTTTCTTT
TRBV2,TRBJ1-1,.,.,CASSQGGPLLNTEAFF,TGTGCCAGCAGCCAGGGCGGGCCCCTATTGAACACTGAAGCTTTCTTT